A single sample is the source of the 10 T cell receptor beta chains below, sequenced in a study of T cells in Graves' hyperthyroidism and ophthalmopathy. Researchers took RNA transcripts and amplified the TCR beta CDR3 regions from them. HTBI primers were the set used in a first-round RT-PCR of the TCR CDR3. TCRdb called the multiplex PCR reads again in MiXCR, with one record for every CDR3 protein. The repertoire has around 620,000 distinct CDR3 sequences, approximately 44% of them found once; the top ten carry roughly 20%. The sample comprised peripheral blood or thyroid tissue (not recorded which). The receptors come from an adult woman with Graves' disease, either hyperthyroidism or ophthalmopathy (not recorded which).

There are many counts of this clonotype. This chain connects TRBV5-6 to TRBJ1-6, with D possibly being TRBD1 (6 bases). Germline CDR1 is SGHDT and CDR2 is YYEEEE. This CDR3 has 14 residues. The V and J ends lost 5 bases and 8 bases respectively, with 14 bases between them. CDR3 residues: CASRTGTQYSPLHF. The CDR3 nucleotides are TGTGCCAGCAGAACCGGGACACAATATTCACCCCTCCACTTT. The variable domain in full, completed from reference TRBV5-6 and TRBJ1-6, reads DAGVTQSPTHLIKTRGQQVTLRCSPKSGHDTVSWYQQALGQGPQFIFQYYEEEERQRGNFPDRFSGHQFPNYSSELNVNALLLGDSALYLCASRTGTQYSPLHFGNGTRLTVT.

Ten or more counts support this clonotype. This chain uses TRBV20-1 with TRBJ2-5; perhaps TRBD1 as D (6 bases). Trimming removed 7 bases from V and 0 bases from J, with 6 bases in between. The CDR3 is 11 amino acids. Germline values: CDR1 DFQATT, CDR2 SNEGSKA (reference sequence). CDR3 coding DNA: TGCAGTGGGGACAACCAAGAGACCCAGTACTTC. Amino acid sequence: CSGDNQETQYF.

This clonotype came up a few times. The rearrangement joins TRBV2 to TRBJ1-1; D gene ambiguous. V lost 11 bases to trimming and J lost 11 bases, with 21 bases between them. CDR3 size: 12 residues. Germline CDR1 reads SNHLY; CDR2 reads FYNNEI. CDR3: CAVARARPLAFF. The CDR3 nucleotides read TGTGCCGTCGCACGGGCACGCCCGCTGGCTTTCTTT.

Only one count was recorded for this clonotype. The V gene is TRBV7-6, the J gene TRBJ2-7, with D possibly called TRBD1 or TRBD2 (6 bases each). Germline assignment: CDR1 SGHVS and CDR2 FNYEAQ. V was trimmed by 4 bases and J by 7 bases, leaving 20 bases between them. The CDR3 is 15 amino acids. The CDR3 sequence is CASSSTGAPEGEQYF. CDR3 DNA sequence: TGTGCCAGCAGCTCGACGGGGGCGCCTGAGGGAGAGCAGTACTTC.

In its sample, this clonotype was seen many times. The chain recombines TRBV20-1 with TRBJ2-5; tentatively, D is TRBD1 (5 bases). Trimming took 5 bases from V and 0 from J, leaving 13 bases between them. This CDR3 region has 14 residues. Per the germline V gene, CDR1 is DFQATT and CDR2 is SNEGSKA (reference sequence). CDR3 residues: CSASDSFNQETQYF. DNA of the CDR3: TGCAGTGCTTCCGACAGCTTTAACCAAGAGACCCAGTACTTC.

The CDR3 DNA reads TGTGCCAGCAGCCAATGGGAGGGAGAGACCCAGTACTTC. As protein: CASSQWEGETQYF. The chain couples TRBV14 to TRBJ2-5; TRBD2 aligns across 7 bases. The CDR3 extends over 13 amino acids. Unmatched junction bases numbered 1, after V lost 2 bases and J lost 4 bases. Germline CDR1 is SGHDN and CDR2 is FVKESK.

The table lists this clonotype with many counts. This chain uses TRBV6-1 with TRBJ1-5; 7 bases are shared with TRBD1. The CDR3 is made up of 14 amino acids. V gave up 6 bases and J gave up 3 bases; unmatched junction bases: 5. In germline, CDR1 is MNHNS, CDR2 SASEGT. The DNA of the CDR3 is TGTGCCAGCAGCTCGGACAGGTTCAATCAGCCCCAGCATTTT. This translates into CASSSDRFNQPQHF.

CDR3 residues: CAISDRSSGNTIYF. CDR3 sequence (DNA): TGTGCCATCAGTGACCGGAGCTCTGGAAACACCATATATTTT. This chain uses TRBV10-3 with TRBJ1-3; D call uncertain. Germline CDR1 ENHRY, CDR2 SYGVKD. The ends were cut back, 3 bases at V and 0 bases at J, with 6 bases in the middle. The CDR3 is 14 amino acids.

This clonotype was seen ten or more times. This sequence joins TRBV24-1 and TRBJ2-5; 14 positions match TRBD2. The CDR3 consists of 17 residues. Germline loops: CDR1 KGHDR, CDR2 SFDVKD. V was pared by 9 bases and J by 0 bases, with 8 bases of the junction left unmatched. Written as DNA, the CDR3 is TGTGCCACCGGGGAGACTAGCGGGAGGGCGTACCAAGAGACCCAGTACTTC. Translated, it gives CATGETSGRAYQETQYF.

There are many counts of this clonotype. The chain uses TRBV7-9 and TRBJ1-5; D remains unclear. The germline CDR1 and CDR2 sequences are SEHNR and FQNEAQ (reference sequence). Trimming left V 3 bases short and J 7 bases short, with 10 bases between. The CDR3 extends over 13 amino acids. CDR3 nucleotides: TGTGCCAGCAGCTTTGGGTCCAGACAGCCCCAGCATTTT. Amino acids: CASSFGSRQPQHF.